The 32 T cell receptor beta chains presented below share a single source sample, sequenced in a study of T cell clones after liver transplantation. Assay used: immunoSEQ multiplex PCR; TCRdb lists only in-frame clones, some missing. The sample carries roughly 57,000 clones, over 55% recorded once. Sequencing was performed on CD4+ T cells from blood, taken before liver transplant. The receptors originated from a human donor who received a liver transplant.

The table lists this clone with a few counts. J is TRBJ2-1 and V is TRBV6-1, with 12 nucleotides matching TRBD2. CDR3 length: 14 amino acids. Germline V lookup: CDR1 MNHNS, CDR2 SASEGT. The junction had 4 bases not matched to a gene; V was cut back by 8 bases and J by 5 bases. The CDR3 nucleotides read TGTGCCAGCGGGGCTAGCGGGGGGGACAATGAGCAGTTCTTC. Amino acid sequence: CASGASGGDNEQFF.

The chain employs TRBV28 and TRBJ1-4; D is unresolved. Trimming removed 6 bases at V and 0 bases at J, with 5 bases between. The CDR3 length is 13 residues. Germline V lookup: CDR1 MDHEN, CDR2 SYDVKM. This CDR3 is CASRRSTNEKLFF. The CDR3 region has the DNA TGTGCCAGCAGACGGTCAACTAATGAAAAACTGTTTTTT.

The CDR3 loop reads CASSLDRANTGELFF. The CDR3 DNA sequence: TGTGCCAGCAGTTTAGACAGGGCAAACACCGGGGAGCTGTTTTTT. The gene calls are TRBV27 and TRBJ2-2; 7 nucleotides agree with TRBD1. The germline V gene encodes CDR1 MNHEY and CDR2 SMNVEV (reference sequence). CDR3 length: 15 amino acids. V dropped 2 bases and J dropped 2; count of bases not matched to a gene: 2.

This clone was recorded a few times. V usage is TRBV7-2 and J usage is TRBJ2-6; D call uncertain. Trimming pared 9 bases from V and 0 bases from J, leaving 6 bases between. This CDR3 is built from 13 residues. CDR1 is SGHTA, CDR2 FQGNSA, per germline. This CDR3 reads CASRDSGANVLTF. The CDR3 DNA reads TGTGCCAGTCGCGACTCTGGGGCCAACGTCCTGACTTTC.

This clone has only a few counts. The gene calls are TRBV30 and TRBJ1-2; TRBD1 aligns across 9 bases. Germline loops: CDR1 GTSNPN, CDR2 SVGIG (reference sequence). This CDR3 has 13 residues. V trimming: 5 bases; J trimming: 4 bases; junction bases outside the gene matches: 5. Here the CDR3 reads CAWGQGRIYGYTF. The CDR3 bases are TGTGCCTGGGGACAGGGGAGAATCTATGGCTACACCTTC.

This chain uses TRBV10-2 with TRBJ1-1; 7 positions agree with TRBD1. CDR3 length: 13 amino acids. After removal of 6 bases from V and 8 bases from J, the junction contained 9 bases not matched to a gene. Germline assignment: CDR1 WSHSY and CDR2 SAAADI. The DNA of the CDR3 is TGCGCCAGCAGCCTTTTACAGGGGACCGAAGCTTTCTTT. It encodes CASSLLQGTEAFF.

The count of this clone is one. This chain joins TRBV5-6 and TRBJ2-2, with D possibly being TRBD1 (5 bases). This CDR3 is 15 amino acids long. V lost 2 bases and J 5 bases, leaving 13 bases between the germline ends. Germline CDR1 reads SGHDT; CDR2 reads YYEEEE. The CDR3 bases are TGTGCCAGCAGCTTCTTTGACAGCCCGACCGGGGAGCTGTTTTTT. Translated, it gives CASSFFDSPTGELFF.

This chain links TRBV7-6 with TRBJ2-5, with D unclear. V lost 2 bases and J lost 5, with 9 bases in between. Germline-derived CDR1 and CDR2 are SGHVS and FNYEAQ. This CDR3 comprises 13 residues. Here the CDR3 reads CASSLIQRETQYF. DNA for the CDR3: TGTGCCAGCAGCTTAATCCAGAGGGAGACCCAGTACTTC.

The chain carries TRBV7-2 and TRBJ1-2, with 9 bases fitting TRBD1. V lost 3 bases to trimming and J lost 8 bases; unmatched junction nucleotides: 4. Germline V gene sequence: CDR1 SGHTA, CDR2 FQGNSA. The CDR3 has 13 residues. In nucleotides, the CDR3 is TGTGCCAGCAGCTTCTGGACAGGGGACGGCTACACCTTC. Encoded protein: CASSFWTGDGYTF.

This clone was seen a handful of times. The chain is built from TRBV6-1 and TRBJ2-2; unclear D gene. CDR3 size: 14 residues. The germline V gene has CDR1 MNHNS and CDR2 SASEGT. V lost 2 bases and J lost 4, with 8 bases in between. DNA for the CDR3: TGTGCCAGCAGTGAATTGGGCAGCACCGGGGAGCTGTTTTTT. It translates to CASSELGSTGELFF.

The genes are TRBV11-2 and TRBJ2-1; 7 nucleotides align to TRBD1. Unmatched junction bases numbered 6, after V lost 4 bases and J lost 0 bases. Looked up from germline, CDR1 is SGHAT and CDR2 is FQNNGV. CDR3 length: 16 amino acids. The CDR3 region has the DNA TGTGCCAGCAGCTCACAGGGGAGAAGCTCCTACAATGAGCAGTTCTTC. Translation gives CASSSQGRSSYNEQFF. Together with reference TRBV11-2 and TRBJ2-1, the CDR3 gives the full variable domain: EAGVAQSPRYKIIEKRQSVAFWCNPISGHATLYWYQQILGQGPKLLIQFQNNGVVDDSQLPKDRFSAERLKGVDSTLKIQPAKLEDSAVYLCASSSQGRSSYNEQFFGPGTRLTVL.

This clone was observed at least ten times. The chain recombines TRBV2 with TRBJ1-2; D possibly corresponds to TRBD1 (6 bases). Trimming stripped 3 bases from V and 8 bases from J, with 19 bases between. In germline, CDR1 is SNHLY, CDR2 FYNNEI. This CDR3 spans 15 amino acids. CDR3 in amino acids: CASSDAQTGLGGYTF. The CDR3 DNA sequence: TGTGCCAGCAGTGACGCCCAAACAGGGTTAGGAGGCTACACCTTC. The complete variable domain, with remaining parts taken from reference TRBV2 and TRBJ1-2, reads EPEVTQTPSHQVTQMGQEVILRCVPISNHLYFYWYRQILGQKVEFLVSFYNNEISEKSEIFDDQFSVERPDGSNFTLKIRSTKLEDSAMYFCASSDAQTGLGGYTFGSGTRLTVV.

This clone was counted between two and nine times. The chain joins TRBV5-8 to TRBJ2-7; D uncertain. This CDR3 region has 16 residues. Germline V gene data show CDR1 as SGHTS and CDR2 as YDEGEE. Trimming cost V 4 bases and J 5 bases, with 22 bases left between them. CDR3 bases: TGTGCCAGCAGCCGTTCCACCAACACGGGTTCCGACGAGCAGTACTTC. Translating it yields CASSRSTNTGSDEQYF.

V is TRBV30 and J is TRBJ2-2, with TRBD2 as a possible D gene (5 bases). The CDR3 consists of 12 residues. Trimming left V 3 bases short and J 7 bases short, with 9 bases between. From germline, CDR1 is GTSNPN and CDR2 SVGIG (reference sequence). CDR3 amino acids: CAWSKGSGELFF. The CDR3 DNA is TGTGCCTGGAGCAAAGGGAGCGGGGAGCTGTTTTTT.

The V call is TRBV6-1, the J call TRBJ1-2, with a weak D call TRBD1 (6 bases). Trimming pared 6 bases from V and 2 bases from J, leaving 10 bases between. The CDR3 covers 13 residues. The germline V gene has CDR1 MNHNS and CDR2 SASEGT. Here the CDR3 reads CASSGQPNYGYTF. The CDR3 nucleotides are TGTGCCAGCAGCGGACAGCCGAACTATGGCTACACCTTC.

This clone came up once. CDR3 DNA: TGTGCCAGCAGTTCCATCACCTACGAGCAGTACTTC. Amino acid sequence: CASSSITYEQYF. The chain couples TRBV28 to TRBJ2-7; D is unresolved. The germline V gene encodes CDR1 MDHEN and CDR2 SYDVKM. The CDR3 is 12 amino acids. V was pared by 4 bases and J by 2 bases, with 6 bases between.

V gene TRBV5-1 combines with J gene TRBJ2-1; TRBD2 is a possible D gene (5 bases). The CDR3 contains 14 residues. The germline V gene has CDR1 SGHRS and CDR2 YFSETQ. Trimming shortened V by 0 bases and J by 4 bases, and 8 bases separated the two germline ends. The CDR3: CASSLEPGYNEQFF. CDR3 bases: TGCGCCAGCAGCTTGGAACCGGGATACAATGAGCAGTTCTTC.

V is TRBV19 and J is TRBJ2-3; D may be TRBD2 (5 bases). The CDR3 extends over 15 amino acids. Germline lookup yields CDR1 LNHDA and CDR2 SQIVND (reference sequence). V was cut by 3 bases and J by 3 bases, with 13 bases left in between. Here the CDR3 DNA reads TGTGCCAGTAGTATCGGGAACTCTCAGACAGATACGCAGTATTTT. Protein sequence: CASSIGNSQTDTQYF.

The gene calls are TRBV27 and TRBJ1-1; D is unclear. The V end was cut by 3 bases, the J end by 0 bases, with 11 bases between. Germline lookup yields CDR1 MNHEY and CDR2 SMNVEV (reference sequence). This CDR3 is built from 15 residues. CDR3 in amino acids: CASSLSAGMNTEAFF. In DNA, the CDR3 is TGTGCCAGCAGTTTGTCGGCGGGGATGAACACTGAAGCTTTCTTT.

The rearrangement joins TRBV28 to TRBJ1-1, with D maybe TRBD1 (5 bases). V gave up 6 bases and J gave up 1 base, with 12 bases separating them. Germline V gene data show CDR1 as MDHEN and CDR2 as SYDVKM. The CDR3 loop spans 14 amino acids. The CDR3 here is CASRDTGRNTEAFF. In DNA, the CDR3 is TGTGCCAGCAGGGACACAGGTCGGAACACTGAAGCTTTCTTT.

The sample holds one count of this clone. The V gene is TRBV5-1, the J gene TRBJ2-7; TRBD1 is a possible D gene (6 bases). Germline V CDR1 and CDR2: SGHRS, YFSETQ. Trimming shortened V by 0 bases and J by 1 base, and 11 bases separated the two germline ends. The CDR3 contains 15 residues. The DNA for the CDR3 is TGCGCCAGCAGCTTGGGCTCAGGGGTGTCCTACGAGCAGTACTTC. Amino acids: CASSLGSGVSYEQYF.

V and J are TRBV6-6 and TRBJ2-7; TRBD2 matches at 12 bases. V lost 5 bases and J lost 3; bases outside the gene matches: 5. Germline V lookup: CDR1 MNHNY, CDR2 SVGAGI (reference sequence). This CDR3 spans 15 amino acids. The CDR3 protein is CASSTRTSGDYEQYF. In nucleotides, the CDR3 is TGTGCCAGCAGTACCCGGACTAGCGGGGACTACGAGCAGTACTTC.

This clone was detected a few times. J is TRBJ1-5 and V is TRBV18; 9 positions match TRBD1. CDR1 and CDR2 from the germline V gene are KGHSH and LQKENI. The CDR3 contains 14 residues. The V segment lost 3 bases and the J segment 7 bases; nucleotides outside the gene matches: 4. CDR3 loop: CASSPGQGGQPQHF. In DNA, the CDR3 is TGTGCCAGCTCACCGGGACAGGGTGGGCAGCCCCAGCATTTT.

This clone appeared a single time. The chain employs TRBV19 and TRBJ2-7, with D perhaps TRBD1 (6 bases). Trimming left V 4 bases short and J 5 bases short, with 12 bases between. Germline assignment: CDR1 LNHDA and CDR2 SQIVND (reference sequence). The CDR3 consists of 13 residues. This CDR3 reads CASSNQGTHEQYF. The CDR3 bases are TGTGCCAGTAGTAACCAGGGGACCCACGAGCAGTACTTC.

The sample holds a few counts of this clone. In DNA, the CDR3 is TGCAGTGCTAGTACAGGTCGTGCCCTCCACTTT. This codes for CSASTGRALHF. The rearrangement links TRBV20-1 to TRBJ1-6, with D possibly being TRBD1 (5 bases). With 3 bases removed from V and 14 bases from J, the gap between germline ends came to 11 bases. This CDR3 spans 11 amino acids. Germline CDR1 DFQATT, CDR2 SNEGSKA (reference sequence).

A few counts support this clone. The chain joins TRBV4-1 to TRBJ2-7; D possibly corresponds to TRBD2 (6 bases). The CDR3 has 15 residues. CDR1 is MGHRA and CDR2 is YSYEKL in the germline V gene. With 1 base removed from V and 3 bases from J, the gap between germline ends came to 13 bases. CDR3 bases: TGCGCCAGCAGCCAAGTCGGTGGGACTCTCTACGAGCAGTACTTC. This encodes CASSQVGGTLYEQYF.

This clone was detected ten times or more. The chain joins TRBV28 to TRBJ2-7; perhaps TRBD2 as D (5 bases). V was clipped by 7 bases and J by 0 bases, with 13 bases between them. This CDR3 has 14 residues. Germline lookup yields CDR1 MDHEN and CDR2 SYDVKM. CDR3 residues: CASTFLGSSYEQYF. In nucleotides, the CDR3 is TGTGCCAGCACCTTCCTTGGGAGCTCCTACGAGCAGTACTTC.

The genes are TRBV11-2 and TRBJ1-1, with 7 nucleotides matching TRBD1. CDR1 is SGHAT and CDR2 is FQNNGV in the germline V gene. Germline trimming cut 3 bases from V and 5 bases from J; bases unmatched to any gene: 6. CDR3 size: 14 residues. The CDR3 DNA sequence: TGTGCCAGCAGCTTCCAGGGGGGCAGGACTGAAGCTTTCTTT. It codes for CASSFQGGRTEAFF.

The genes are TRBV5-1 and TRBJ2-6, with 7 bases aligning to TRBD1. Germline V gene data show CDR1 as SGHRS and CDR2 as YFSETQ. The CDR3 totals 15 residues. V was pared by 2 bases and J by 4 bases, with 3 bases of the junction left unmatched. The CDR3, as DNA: TGCGCCAGCAGCTTCTACAGGGGAGGGGCCAACGTCCTGACTTTC. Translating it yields CASSFYRGGANVLTF. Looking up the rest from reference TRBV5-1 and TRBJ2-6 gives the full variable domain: KAGVTQTPRYLIKTRGQQVTLSCSPISGHRSVSWYQQTPGQGLQFLFEYFSETQRNKGNFPGRFSGRQFSNSRSEMNVSTLELGDSALYLCASSFYRGGANVLTFGAGSRLTVL.

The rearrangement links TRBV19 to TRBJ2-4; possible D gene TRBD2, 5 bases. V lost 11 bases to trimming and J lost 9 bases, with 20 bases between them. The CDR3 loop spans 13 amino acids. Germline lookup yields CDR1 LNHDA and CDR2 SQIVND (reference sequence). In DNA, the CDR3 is TGTGCCGTAAGGGAGACTATGGTAGGCATTCAGTACTTC. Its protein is CAVRETMVGIQYF.

The CDR3 nucleotides read TGTGCCAGTAGTTCAGGGGAGGGCCAAGAGACCCAGTACTTC. It yields the protein CASSSGEGQETQYF. The gene calls are TRBV19 and TRBJ2-5; D is possibly TRBD2 (7 bases). This CDR3 spans 14 amino acids. Germline CDR1 reads LNHDA; CDR2 reads SQIVND (reference sequence). V dropped 5 bases and J dropped 1 base, with 11 bases sitting between them.

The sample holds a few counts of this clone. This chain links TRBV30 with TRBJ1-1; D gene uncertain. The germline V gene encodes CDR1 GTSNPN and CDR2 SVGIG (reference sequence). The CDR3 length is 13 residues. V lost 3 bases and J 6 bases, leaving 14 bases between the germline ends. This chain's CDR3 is CAWSPTSLSEAFF. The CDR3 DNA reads TGTGCCTGGAGCCCGACTTCCTTATCTGAAGCTTTCTTT.